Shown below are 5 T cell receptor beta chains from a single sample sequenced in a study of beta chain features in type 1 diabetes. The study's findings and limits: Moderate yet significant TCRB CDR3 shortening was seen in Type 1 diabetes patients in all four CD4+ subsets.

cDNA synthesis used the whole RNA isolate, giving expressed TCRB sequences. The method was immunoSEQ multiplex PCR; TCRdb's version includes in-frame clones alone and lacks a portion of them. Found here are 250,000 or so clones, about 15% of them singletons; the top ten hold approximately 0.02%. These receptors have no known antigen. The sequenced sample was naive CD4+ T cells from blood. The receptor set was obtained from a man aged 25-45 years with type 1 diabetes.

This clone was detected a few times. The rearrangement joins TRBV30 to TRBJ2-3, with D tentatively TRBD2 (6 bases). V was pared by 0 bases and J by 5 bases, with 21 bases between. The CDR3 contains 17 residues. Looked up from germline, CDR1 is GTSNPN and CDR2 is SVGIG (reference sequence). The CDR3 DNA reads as TGTGCCTGGAGTGTAGGTCGAACAGGAGGGCCTGGAGATACGCAGTATTTT. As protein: CAWSVGRTGGPGDTQYF.

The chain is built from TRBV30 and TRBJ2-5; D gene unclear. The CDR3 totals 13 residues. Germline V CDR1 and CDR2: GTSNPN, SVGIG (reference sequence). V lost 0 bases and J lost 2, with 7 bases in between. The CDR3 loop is CAWSVVAQETQYF. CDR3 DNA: TGTGCCTGGAGTGTGGTGGCTCAAGAGACCCAGTACTTC.

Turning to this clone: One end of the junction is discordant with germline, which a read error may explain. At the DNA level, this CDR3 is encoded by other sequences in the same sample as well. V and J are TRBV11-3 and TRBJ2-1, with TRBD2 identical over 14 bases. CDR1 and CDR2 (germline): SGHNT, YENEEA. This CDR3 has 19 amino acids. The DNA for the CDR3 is TGTGCAAGCAGCCCGACTGCGGGACTAGCGGGGGCACCCTACAATGAGCAGTTCTTC. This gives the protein CASSPTAGLAGAPYNEQFF. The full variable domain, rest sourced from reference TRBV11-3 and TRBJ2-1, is EAGVVQSPRYKIIEKKQPVAFWCNPISGHNTLYWYLQNLGQGPELLIRYENEEAVDDSQLPKDRFSAERLKGVDSTLKIQPAELGDSAVYLCASSPTAGLAGAPYNEQFFGPGTRLTVL.

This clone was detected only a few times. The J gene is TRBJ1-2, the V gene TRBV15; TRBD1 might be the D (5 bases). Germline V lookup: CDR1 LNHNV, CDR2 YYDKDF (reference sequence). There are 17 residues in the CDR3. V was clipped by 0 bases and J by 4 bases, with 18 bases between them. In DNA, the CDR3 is TGTGCCACCAGCAGAGATGGGGCGCCATTGATGGGCTATGGCTACACCTTC. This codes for CATSRDGAPLMGYGYTF.

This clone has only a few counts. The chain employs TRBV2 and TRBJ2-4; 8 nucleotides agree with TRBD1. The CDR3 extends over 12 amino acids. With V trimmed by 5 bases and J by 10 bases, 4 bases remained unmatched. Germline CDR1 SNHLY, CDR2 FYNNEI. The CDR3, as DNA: TGTGCCAGCAGTCCGGGACAGGCGATTCAGTACTTC. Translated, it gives CASSPGQAIQYF.